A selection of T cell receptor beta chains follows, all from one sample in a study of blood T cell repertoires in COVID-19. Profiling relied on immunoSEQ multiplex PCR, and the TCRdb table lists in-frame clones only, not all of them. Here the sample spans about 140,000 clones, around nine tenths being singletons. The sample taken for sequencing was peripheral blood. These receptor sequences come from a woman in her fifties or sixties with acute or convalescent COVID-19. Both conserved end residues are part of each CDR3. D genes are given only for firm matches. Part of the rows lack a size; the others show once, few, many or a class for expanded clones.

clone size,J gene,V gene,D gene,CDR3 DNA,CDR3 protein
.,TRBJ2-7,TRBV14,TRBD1,TGTGCCAGCAGCCAAGCCGGGACAGACCTCTACGAGCAGTACTTC,CASSQAGTDLYEQYF
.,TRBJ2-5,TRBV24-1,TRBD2,TGTGCCACCAGGGAAAAGTGGAGCGGGGGGAGGGAGACCCAGTACTTC,CATREKWSGGRETQYF
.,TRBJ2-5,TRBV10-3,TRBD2,TGTGCCATCAGTTCCCCCGGGGGGGAGACCCAGTACTTC,CAISSPGGETQYF
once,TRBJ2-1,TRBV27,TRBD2,TGTGCCAGCAGTTACCCGGGACTAGCGGGCAATGAGCAGTTCTTC,CASSYPGLAGNEQFF
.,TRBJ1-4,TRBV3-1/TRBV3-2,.,TGTGCCAGCAGCCTTCCGGGTCTGGCTAATGAAAAACTGTTTTTT,CASSLPGLANEKLFF
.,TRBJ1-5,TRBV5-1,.,TGCGCCAGCAGCCCCCAGGGGCCTCCTTATCAGCCCCAGCATTTT,CASSPQGPPYQPQHF
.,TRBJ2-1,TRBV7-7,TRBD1,TGTGCTAGCAGCCCGGGACAGGCTGGATACAATGAGCAGTTCTTC,CASSPGQAGYNEQFF
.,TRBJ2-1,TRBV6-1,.,TGTGCCAGCAGTGAAGAGGCGGGAACCTACAATGAGCAGTTCTTC,CASSEEAGTYNEQFF
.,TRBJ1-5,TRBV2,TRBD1,TGTGCCGGCTCCCGGGACAGGTACAATCAGCCCCAGCATTTT,CAGSRDRYNQPQHF
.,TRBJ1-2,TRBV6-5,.,TGTGCCAGCAGTTTCCAGGACAGCGGCGGCTACACCTTC,CASSFQDSGGYTF
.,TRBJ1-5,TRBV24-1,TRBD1,TGTGCCACCAGTGATGGGACAGGGGGCTACCAGCCCCAGCATTTT,CATSDGTGGYQPQHF
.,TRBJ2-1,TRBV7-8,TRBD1,TGTGCCAGCAGCTTATCGGACAGGGCTAATAATGAGCAGTTCTTC,CASSLSDRANNEQFF
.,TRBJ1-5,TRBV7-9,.,TGTGCCAGCAGCCCGAACAGGATAGGCAATCAGCCCCAGCATTTT,CASSPNRIGNQPQHF
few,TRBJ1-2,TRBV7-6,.,TGTGCCAGCAGCTTAGCGAGCATTGATGGCTACACCTTC,CASSLASIDGYTF
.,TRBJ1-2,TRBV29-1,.,TGCAGCGTTGAGGGGCCAGGGAACTATGGCTACACCTTC,CSVEGPGNYGYTF
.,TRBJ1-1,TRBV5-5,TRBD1,TGTGCCAGCAGCTTGGGACAGGGGTGGTTGACTGAAGCTTTCTTT,CASSLGQGWLTEAFF
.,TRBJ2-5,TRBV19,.,TGTGCCAGTAGTATAGATCATGAAGAGACCCAGTACTTC,CASSIDHEETQYF
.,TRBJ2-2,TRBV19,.,TGTGCCAGTAGTATCGGCCTGCGACGGGCCGGGGAGCTGTTTTTT,CASSIGLRRAGELFF
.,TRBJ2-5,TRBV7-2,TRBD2,TGTGCCAGCAGCTTAGGGGCTAGCGGGGGCCAAGAGACCCAGTACTTC,CASSLGASGGQETQYF
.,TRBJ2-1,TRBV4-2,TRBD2,TGTGCCAGCAGCCAAGATTCCCAAACGACTAGCGGGAGGGGTAATGAGCAGTTCTTC,CASSQDSQTTSGRGNEQFF
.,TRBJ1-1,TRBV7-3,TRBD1,TGTGCCAGCAGCCCGCAGGGGGGCACTGAAGCTTTCTTT,CASSPQGGTEAFF
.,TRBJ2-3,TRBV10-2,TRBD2,TGCGCCAGCAGGACTAGCGGAACAGATACGCAGTATTTT,CASRTSGTDTQYF
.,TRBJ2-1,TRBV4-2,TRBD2,TGTGCCAGCAGCCAAGATCACGGGACTAGCGGGGCAGAGCAGTTCTTC,CASSQDHGTSGAEQFF
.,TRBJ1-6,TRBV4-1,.,TGCGCCAGCAGCTACGACAGGAAGGATCCCCTCCACTTT,CASSYDRKDPLHF
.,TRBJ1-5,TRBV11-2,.,TGTGCCAGCAGCCTCACAGACAATCAGCCCCAGCATTTT,CASSLTDNQPQHF
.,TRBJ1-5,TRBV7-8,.,TGTGCCAGCAGCTTAAGTGCAGGGGCAAATCAGCCCCAGCATTTT,CASSLSAGANQPQHF
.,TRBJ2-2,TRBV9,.,TGTGCCAGCAGCGTAGTGAGCGGGGAGCTGTTTTTT,CASSVVSGELFF
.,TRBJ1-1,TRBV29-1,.,TGCAGCACCCGCGACAGCCCCGGCAAGATGCTCTTT,CSTRDSPGKMLF
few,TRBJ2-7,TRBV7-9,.,TGTGCCAGCAGCTTATCTGGAGGGTTGAATGGCGAGCAGTACTTC,CASSLSGGLNGEQYF
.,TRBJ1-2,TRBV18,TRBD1,TGTGCCAGCTCACCCCCCGGGACAGCCTATGGCTACACCTTC,CASSPPGTAYGYTF
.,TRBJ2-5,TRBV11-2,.,TGTGCCAGCAGCGTAACAGGGCGAGAGACCCAGTACTTC,CASSVTGRETQYF
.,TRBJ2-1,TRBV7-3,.,TGTGCCAGCAGCCCAACCCCAGACAGCTACAATGAGCAGTTCTTC,CASSPTPDSYNEQFF
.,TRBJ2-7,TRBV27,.,TGTGCCAGCAGTTTAGGTGGCGTTCGGGCCTACGAGCAGTACTTC,CASSLGGVRAYEQYF
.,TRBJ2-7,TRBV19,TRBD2,TGTGCCAGTGCTACGACTGGGGGGGTTTCCTACGAGCAGTACTTC,CASATTGGVSYEQYF
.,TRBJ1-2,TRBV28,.,TGTGCCACCACAATGATCCAATATGGCTACACCTTC,CATTMIQYGYTF
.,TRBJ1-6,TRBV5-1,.,TGCGCCAGCAGCTTGGCAGGGGCGCAGGGCAATTCACCCCTCCACTTT,CASSLAGAQGNSPLHF
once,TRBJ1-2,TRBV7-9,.,TGTGCCAGCAGCCCCCCCGGACAGATCTTGCCTGGCTACACCTTC,CASSPPGQILPGYTF
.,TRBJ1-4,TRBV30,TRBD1,TGTGCCTGGATCGTCCCCTCCGGGACAGGGGGAAAACTGTTTTTT,CAWIVPSGTGGKLFF
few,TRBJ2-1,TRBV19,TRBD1,TGTGCCAGTGGAACAGGGGTGAACTACAATGAGCAGTTCTTC,CASGTGVNYNEQFF
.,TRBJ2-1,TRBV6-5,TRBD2,TGTGCCAGCAGTCCGCTCCCTAGCGGGAGCCATGAGCAGTTCTTC,CASSPLPSGSHEQFF
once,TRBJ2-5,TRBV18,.,TGTGCCAGCTCACCTAGACAGAACCAAGAGACCCAGTACTTC,CASSPRQNQETQYF
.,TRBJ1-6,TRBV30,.,TGTGCCTGGAGGCTTTCGGGGTTAGCTTCACCCCTCCACTTT,CAWRLSGLASPLHF
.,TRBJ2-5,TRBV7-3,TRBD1,TGTGCCAGCAGCTTAGGGGGTGCAGGGGGAGAGACCCAGTACTTC,CASSLGGAGGETQYF
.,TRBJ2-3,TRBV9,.,TGTGCCAGCAGCGTAATCGGGGATAGCACAGATACGCAGTATTTT,CASSVIGDSTDTQYF